The 13 T cell receptor beta chains reported below all come from one sample, sequenced in a study of shared clonotypes between healthy human individuals. Measured with immunoSEQ multiplex PCR; TCRdb has only the in-frame clones, and not every one. The repertoire holds around 510,000 clones, with approximately 94% as singletons. The sample consisted of naive CD4+ T cells sorted from blood. Noted subset: CD45RA+ positively selected. The receptors were sampled from a woman under 40 in good health.

CDR3 DNA: TGTGCCAGCTCACCGGGTCGGCAGGGTAAAGAAAAACTGTTTTTT. This gives the protein CASSPGRQGKEKLFF. The chain carries TRBV18 and TRBJ1-4; D perhaps matches TRBD1 (5 bases). The CDR3 contains 15 residues. Trimming shortened V by 3 bases and J by 8 bases, and 16 bases separated the two germline ends. From germline, CDR1 is KGHSH and CDR2 LQKENI.

The rearrangement links TRBV10-3 to TRBJ2-2; 7 nucleotides match TRBD2. J gave up 4 bases and V 6 bases, and 8 bases lay outside the gene matches. The CDR3 is made up of 15 amino acids. Germline-derived CDR1 and CDR2 are ENHRY and SYGVKD. The CDR3 nucleotides read TGTGCCATCAGACTGACTAGCATAGGCACCGGGGAGCTGTTTTTT. Its translation: CAIRLTSIGTGELFF.

About this clone: This specimen includes other DNA sequences encoding the same CDR3. The CDR3 protein is CASSLAGSSTDTQYF. In DNA, the CDR3 is TGCGCCAGCAGCTTGGCGGGCAGTAGCACAGATACGCAGTATTTT. The chain is built from TRBV5-1 and TRBJ2-3; D remains unclear. Trimming pared 0 bases from V and 0 bases from J, leaving 8 bases between. Germline CDR1 is SGHRS and CDR2 is YFSETQ. The CDR3 totals 15 residues.

V usage is TRBV5-4 and J usage is TRBJ1-2; the match to TRBD1 covers 8 bases. CDR3 size: 13 residues. The J segment lost 8 bases and the V segment lost 4 bases, leaving 7 bases of the junction unmatched. CDR1 SGHNT and CDR2 YYREEE come from the germline V gene (reference sequence). CDR3 in amino acids: CASSGWTGRGYTF. In nucleotides, the CDR3 is TGTGCCAGCAGCGGTTGGACAGGGCGCGGCTACACCTTC. The entire variable domain, with the rest obtained from reference TRBV5-4 and TRBJ1-2, is as follows: ETGVTQSPTHLIKTRGQQVTLRCSSQSGHNTVSWYQQALGQGPQFIFQYYREEENGRGNFPPRFSGLQFPNYSSELNVNALELDDSALYLCASSGWTGRGYTFGSGTRLTVV.

This chain uses TRBV9 with TRBJ2-2, with 7 bases fitting TRBD2. Losses at the gene ends were 3 bases for V and 3 bases for J; bases not matched to a gene: 17. The CDR3 covers 19 residues. Germline V gives CDR1 SGDLS, CDR2 YYNGEE. CDR3 sequence (DNA): TGTGCCAGCAGCGCCCATCTGGCTTGGGGGAGCGGGGACACCGGGGAGCTGTTTTTT. This gives the protein CASSAHLAWGSGDTGELFF.

The V and J genes are TRBV7-9 and TRBJ2-5; a weak D match, TRBD1 (6 bases). The CDR3 sequence is 15 residues long. Trimming removed 1 base at V and 6 bases at J, with 15 bases between. In germline, CDR1 is SEHNR, CDR2 FQNEAQ (reference sequence). DNA of the CDR3: TGTGCCAGCAGCTTAGTAAGGGGGATGAGTAAGACCCAGTACTTC. This translates into CASSLVRGMSKTQYF.

The rearrangement uses TRBV7-7 and TRBJ1-5; D unclear. The CDR3 contains 13 residues. Germline CDR1 SSHAT, CDR2 FNYEAQ (reference sequence). Trimming pared 5 bases from V and 3 bases from J, leaving 8 bases between. The CDR3 DNA follows: TGTGCCAGCAGCCCGCAGGACAATCAGCCCCAGCATTTT. As protein: CASSPQDNQPQHF.

The genes are TRBV28 and TRBJ2-5, with 9 bases identical to TRBD2. The CDR3 extends over 19 amino acids. V gave up 6 bases and J gave up 0 bases; unmatched junction bases: 17. Germline V gives CDR1 MDHEN, CDR2 SYDVKM. The chain's CDR3 is CASRPPAIAGAPYQETQYF. The CDR3 bases are TGTGCCAGCAGACCCCCGGCGATAGCGGGAGCCCCGTACCAAGAGACCCAGTACTTC. Drawing the rest from reference TRBV28 and TRBJ2-5, the complete variable domain is DVKVTQSSRYLVKRTGEKVFLECVQDMDHENMFWYRQDPGLGLRLIYFSYDVKMKEKGDIPEGYSVSREKKERFSLILESASTNQTSMYLCASRPPAIAGAPYQETQYFGPGTRLLVL.

The chain combines TRBV7-2 with TRBJ2-7, with TRBD2 matching over 11 bases. This CDR3 has 14 amino acids. Germline loops: CDR1 SGHTA, CDR2 FQGNSA. With 6 bases clipped from V and 6 bases from J, the junction kept 7 bases outside the gene matches. DNA of the CDR3: TGTGCCAGCAGAGCCGGGACTAGCGGTTCCGAGCAGTACTTC. This codes for CASRAGTSGSEQYF. Based on the CDR3 plus reference TRBV7-2 and TRBJ2-7, the full variable domain is GAGVSQSPSNKVTEKGKDVELRCDPISGHTALYWYRQSLGQGLEFLIYFQGNSAPDKSGLPSDRFSAERTGGSVSTLTIQRTQQEDSAVYLCASRAGTSGSEQYFGPGTRLTVT.

The chain employs TRBV27 and TRBJ2-7, with 8 bases identical to TRBD2. Germline V gives CDR1 MNHEY, CDR2 SMNVEV (reference sequence). The CDR3 runs to 14 residues. Trimming cost V 8 bases and J 2 bases; bases outside gene matches: 8. As DNA, the CDR3 is TGTGCCAGCGGTTGGAGCGGGAGTACCTACGAGCAGTACTTC. Its protein is CASGWSGSTYEQYF.

The chain joins TRBV19 to TRBJ2-1; TRBD2 agrees at 12 bases. Germline lookup yields CDR1 LNHDA and CDR2 SQIVND (reference sequence). With V trimmed by 5 bases and J by 8 bases, 13 bases remained unmatched. This CDR3 contains 17 residues. The CDR3 protein is CASSPGLAGFSYDEQFF. CDR3 coding DNA: TGTGCCAGTAGTCCAGGACTAGCGGGATTTAGTTACGATGAGCAGTTCTTC.

The chain joins TRBV5-4 to TRBJ2-3; D is perhaps TRBD1 or TRBD2 (6 bases each). Germline CDR1 and CDR2: SGHNT and YYREEE (reference sequence). The CDR3 is 16 amino acids. The ends were cut back, 3 bases at V and 2 bases at J, with 16 bases in the middle. CDR3 nucleotide sequence: TGTGCCAGCAGCTCGGGACACCGGGGGATCACAGATACGCAGTATTTT. Its protein is CASSSGHRGITDTQYF.

The chain uses TRBV5-1 and TRBJ1-3; 7 bases fit TRBD1. CDR1 is SGHRS and CDR2 is YFSETQ in the germline V gene. Trimming cost V 4 bases and J 10 bases; bases outside gene matches: 14. The CDR3 has 15 residues. The CDR3 DNA reads TGCGCCAGCAGCCTTACCGGGACAGAAGAAAAGACCATATATTTT. Its translation is CASSLTGTEEKTIYF.